The clone carrying this TCR beta chain was detected many times. What it recognizes is unknown. The sample belongs to a study of T cells after yellow fever vaccination. Study-wide findings and caveats: Of the clonotypes, a small share occurred in both CD4 and CD8 compartments. By day 5 rather than day 15, the secondary response had peaked, though it was weaker.

TCRdb reprocessed the 5' RACE reads via MiXCR and lists one record per CDR3 protein. The data hold 300,000 to 350,000 distinct CDR3 sequences, with 3.5% to 5% observed a single time. The ends lost 2 bases at V and 0 bases at J; junction bases unmatched: 4. The germline V gene encodes CDR1 KGHSH and CDR2 LQKENI. The CDR3 totals 15 residues. This chain connects TRBV18 to TRBJ2-7, with 7 positions matching TRBD1. Sequencing used PBMCs, obtained 15 days after the yellow fever booster vaccination. This clonotype was obtained from a man between 18 and 29 years old who received the YFV17D yellow fever vaccine. The CDR3 region has the DNA TGTGCCAGCTCACCAGGGACAGATAGCTCCTACGAGCAGTACTTC. Its protein product is CASSPGTDSSYEQYF.